A single sample is the source of the 22 T cell receptor beta chains below, sequenced in a study of blood T cells in healthy people across ages. The use of a sample-barcoded 5' primer and a J-beta primer mix characterized a second PCR of about 7 to 12 cycles. In TCRdb, the 5' RACE reads were re-called with MiXCR into one record per CDR3 protein. The profile shows 1.5 million to 2 million distinct CDR3 sequences, just under 50% of them singletons. The specimen was blood. These receptors were taken from a middle-aged woman in good health.

This clonotype has more than one count but fewer than ten. The chain carries TRBV9 and TRBJ2-5, with TRBD2 as a possible D gene (5 bases). Germline V gene data show CDR1 as SGDLS and CDR2 as YYNGEE. Trimming pared 0 bases from V and 5 bases from J, leaving 17 bases between. This CDR3 comprises 16 residues. The CDR3 DNA is TGTGCCAGCAGCGTAGAAGTAGGAACGACGGGGGAGACCCAGTACTTC. This translates into CASSVEVGTTGETQYF.

This clonotype was counted only a few times. The V call is TRBV4-3, the J call TRBJ2-5, with 10 bases lining up with TRBD2. Unmatched junction bases numbered 8, after V lost 0 bases and J lost 4 bases. This CDR3 is 17 amino acids long. Germline V lookup: CDR1 LGHNA, CDR2 YSLEER. This CDR3 is CASSQDLGSGGRETQYF. The CDR3 DNA is TGCGCCAGCAGCCAAGATTTAGGTAGCGGGGGGCGAGAGACCCAGTACTTC.

The CDR3, as DNA: TGTGCCAGCTCACCAGGTGTACTAGCGGGATACAATGAGCAGTTCTTC. Its translation is CASSPGVLAGYNEQFF. The rearrangement uses TRBV18 and TRBJ2-1; 10 positions match TRBD2. The V gene end was trimmed by 2 bases and the J gene end by 4 bases; junction bases not matched to a gene: 5. Germline loops: CDR1 KGHSH, CDR2 LQKENI. This CDR3 region has 16 residues.

The V call is TRBV29-1, the J call TRBJ2-4; 7 positions agree with TRBD2. There are 13 residues in the CDR3. Germline lookup yields CDR1 SQVTM and CDR2 ANQGSEA. V lost 5 bases and J lost 2; bases outside the gene matches: 3. In nucleotides, the CDR3 is TGCAGCGTTCGGGGGGAACCCAAAAACATTCAGTACTTC. Protein sequence: CSVRGEPKNIQYF.

This clonotype was seen a few times. This chain connects TRBV6-2 or TRBV6-3 to TRBJ1-2, with D hard to call. The V and J ends lost 7 bases and 6 bases respectively, with 15 bases between them. CDR3 length equals 13 residues. CDR1 is MNHEY and CDR2 is SVGEGT in the germline V gene. In DNA form, the CDR3 reads TGTGCCAGCACCCAACGCGGCAGTAATGGCTACACCTTC. Protein: CASTQRGSNGYTF.

The chain uses TRBV10-3 and TRBJ1-1, with 9 bases matching TRBD1. The CDR3 covers 14 residues. The trim removed 6 bases at V and 5 bases at J, leaving 7 bases unmatched. Germline loops: CDR1 ENHRY, CDR2 SYGVKD. CDR3 bases: TGTGCCATCAGGGGACAGGGCGGGTCGACTGAAGCTTTCTTT. Protein product: CAIRGQGGSTEAFF.

The genes are TRBV9 and TRBJ2-3, with unresolved D. Trimming pared 2 bases from V and 5 bases from J, leaving 9 bases between. From germline, CDR1 is SGDLS and CDR2 YYNGEE. This CDR3 contains 13 residues. This CDR3 is CASSVRAGDTQYF. The CDR3 DNA reads as TGTGCCAGCAGCGTCCGGGCCGGAGATACGCAGTATTTT.

The chain joins TRBV6-2 or TRBV6-3 to TRBJ2-5; 12 nucleotides line up with TRBD2. Trimming removed 0 bases from V and 5 bases from J; junction bases left unmatched: 10. The CDR3 covers 18 residues. Germline loops: CDR1 MNHEY, CDR2 SVGEGT. The CDR3 bases are TGTGCCAGCAGTTACTCGATACCCCGGACTAGCGGGGATGAGACCCAGTACTTC. It encodes CASSYSIPRTSGDETQYF.

Written as DNA, the CDR3 is TGTGCCAGCAGCAAGCCTTCGACACTTAAAGAGACCCAGTACTTC. It encodes CASSKPSTLKETQYF. This chain joins TRBV5-4 and TRBJ2-5; D gene uncertain. This CDR3 contains 15 residues. V lost 4 bases and J 3 bases, leaving 16 bases between the germline ends. Germline V gives CDR1 SGHNT, CDR2 YYREEE (reference sequence).

This clonotype was detected a few times. This chain joins TRBV6-7 and TRBJ2-4; D remains ambiguous. TRBV6-7 qualifies as an ORF whose function is uncertain. The CDR3 contains 14 residues. The CDR3 region is CENRLILAKNIQYF. The CDR3 region has the DNA TGTGAAAACCGCTTAATACTAGCCAAAAACATTCAGTACTTC.

The V and J genes are TRBV20-1 and TRBJ2-7; D unresolved. Trimming shortened V by 2 bases and J by 5 bases, and 13 bases separated the two germline ends. The germline CDR1 and CDR2 sequences are DFQATT and SNEGSKA (reference sequence). The CDR3 is 13 amino acids. For the CDR3, the DNA is TGCAGTGCTAGAAACTCCTTCGGGCACGAGCAGTACTTC. It specifies CSARNSFGHEQYF.

This clonotype was seen a handful of times. V and J are TRBV11-3 and TRBJ2-6; D might be TRBD1 or TRBD2, each matching 6 bases. In germline, CDR1 is SGHNT, CDR2 YENEEA. The CDR3 contains 17 residues. V lost 2 bases, J lost 0 bases, and 11 bases lay in between. The DNA for the CDR3 is TGTGCCAGCAGCTTATCCGGGGGCGCCTCTGGGGCCAACGTCCTGACTTTC. Its protein product is CASSLSGGASGANVLTF.

The chain combines TRBV7-2 with TRBJ2-7; either TRBD1 or TRBD2 may fit D (6 bases each). Trimming took 2 bases from V and 3 from J, leaving 20 bases between them. Germline assignment: CDR1 SGHTA and CDR2 FQGNSA. The CDR3 contains 17 residues. DNA for the CDR3: TGTGCCAGCAGCTTAAGGGGGTTGGGGGGCACCCTCTACGAGCAGTACTTC. It translates to CASSLRGLGGTLYEQYF.

The gene calls are TRBV12-3 or TRBV12-4 and TRBJ2-7; no definite D call. This CDR3 has 13 amino acids. The germline V and J ends were trimmed by 3 bases and 3 bases, with 9 bases remaining between them. The CDR3 DNA reads TGTGCCAGCAGTTTGGATTACGTCTACGAGCAGTACTTC. It yields the protein CASSLDYVYEQYF.

This clonotype was recorded a few times. The chain recombines TRBV2 with TRBJ2-1; 8 bases agree with TRBD2. This CDR3 has 14 residues. Unmatched junction bases numbered 3, after V lost 4 bases and J lost 4 bases. Germline CDR1 and CDR2: SNHLY and FYNNEI. The CDR3 region has the DNA TGTGCCAGCAGTGTTAGCGGGGATTACAATGAGCAGTTCTTC. Translated, it gives CASSVSGDYNEQFF.

This clonotype turned up a few times. The gene calls are TRBV7-2 and TRBJ1-2; a possible D gene is TRBD1 (6 bases). Germline V gives CDR1 SGHTA, CDR2 FQGNSA. This CDR3 contains 15 residues. V was trimmed by 2 bases and J by 7 bases, leaving 17 bases between them. The CDR3 here is CASSLRAGEVGGYTF. Here the CDR3 DNA reads TGTGCCAGCAGCTTACGAGCAGGGGAAGTTGGTGGCTACACCTTC.

CDR3 sequence: CASSRDRDDSPLHF. In DNA form, the CDR3 reads TGCGCCAGCTCGAGGGACAGGGACGATTCACCCCTCCACTTT. The rearrangement uses TRBV4-1 and TRBJ1-6; 9 positions match TRBD1. Germline CDR1 and CDR2: MGHRA and YSYEKL. V shed 8 bases, J shed 8 bases, and the junction held 7 bases outside the gene matches. The length of the CDR3 is 14 residues.

This clonotype was counted between two and nine times. This rearrangement joins TRBV20-1 to TRBJ2-7; 9 bases align to TRBD1. The V gene end was trimmed by 0 bases and the J gene end by 2 bases; junction bases not matched to a gene: 8. Germline V gene data show CDR1 as DFQATT and CDR2 as SNEGSKA (reference sequence). The CDR3 has 16 residues. CDR3 sequence (DNA): TGCAGTGCTAGAGATCCGGGGACAGGGCTTACCTACGAGCAGTACTTC. Protein sequence: CSARDPGTGLTYEQYF.

The chain uses TRBV6-5 and TRBJ2-7, with 7 bases fitting TRBD2. Trimming removed 4 bases from V and 12 bases from J; junction bases left unmatched: 12. Looked up from germline, CDR1 is MNHEY and CDR2 is SVGAGI. The CDR3 runs 13 residues. The CDR3 protein is CASSSPGGLWLYF. CDR3 coding DNA: TGTGCCAGCAGTTCGCCGGGGGGTCTGTGGTTGTACTTC.

This clonotype was observed a few times. The CDR3 sequence: CSAPSSGGAGYNYGYTF. Written as DNA, the CDR3 is TGCAGTGCTCCTTCCAGCGGGGGCGCGGGATATAACTATGGCTACACCTTC. This chain joins TRBV20-1 and TRBJ1-2; maybe TRBD1 (6 bases). Looked up from germline, CDR1 is DFQATT and CDR2 is SNEGSKA (reference sequence). This CDR3 comprises 17 residues. Trimming removed 5 bases from V and 1 base from J, with 23 bases in between.

The chain links TRBV20-1 to TRBJ2-1, with 11 nucleotides matching TRBD2. From germline, CDR1 is DFQATT and CDR2 SNEGSKA (reference sequence). The V gene end was trimmed by 0 bases and the J gene end by 2 bases; junction bases not matched to a gene: 6. The CDR3 spans 17 residues. CDR3 sequence reads: CSARDLTSGVTYNEQFF. The CDR3 coding sequence is TGCAGTGCTAGAGATTTGACTAGCGGGGTCACCTACAATGAGCAGTTCTTC.

This rearrangement joins TRBV2 to TRBJ2-5; TRBD1 matches 9 bases. J was trimmed by 5 bases and V by 5 bases; bases with no gene match: 6. CDR3 length: 14 residues. Germline V gene data show CDR1 as SNHLY and CDR2 as FYNNEI. The CDR3 DNA follows: TGTGCCAGCAGTCAAGGACAGGGGTTTGAGACCCAGTACTTC. This sequence encodes CASSQGQGFETQYF.